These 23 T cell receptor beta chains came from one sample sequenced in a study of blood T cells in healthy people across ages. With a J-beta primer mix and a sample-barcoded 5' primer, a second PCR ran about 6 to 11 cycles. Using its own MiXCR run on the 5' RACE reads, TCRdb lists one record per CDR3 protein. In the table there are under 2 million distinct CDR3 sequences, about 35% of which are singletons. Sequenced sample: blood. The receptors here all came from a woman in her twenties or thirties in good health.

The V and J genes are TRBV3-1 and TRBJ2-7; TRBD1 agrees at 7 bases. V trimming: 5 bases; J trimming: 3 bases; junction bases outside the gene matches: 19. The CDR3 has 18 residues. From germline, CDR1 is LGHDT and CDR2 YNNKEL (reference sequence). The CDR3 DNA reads TGTGCCAGCAGCTACAGGGGCGACAGCCTCTCTTGGAGCTACGAGCAGTACTTC. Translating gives CASSYRGDSLSWSYEQYF.

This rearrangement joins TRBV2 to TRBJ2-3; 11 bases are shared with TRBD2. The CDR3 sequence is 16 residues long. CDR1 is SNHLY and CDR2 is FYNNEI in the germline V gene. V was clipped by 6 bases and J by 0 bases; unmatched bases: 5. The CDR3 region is CASRPTSGASTDTQYF. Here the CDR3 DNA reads TGTGCCAGCAGGCCGACTAGCGGGGCTAGCACAGATACGCAGTATTTT.

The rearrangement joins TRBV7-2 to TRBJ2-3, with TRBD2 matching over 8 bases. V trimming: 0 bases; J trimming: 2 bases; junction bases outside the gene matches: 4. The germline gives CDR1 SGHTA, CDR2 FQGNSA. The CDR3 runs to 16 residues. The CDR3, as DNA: TGTGCCAGCAGCTTAGCCGGGGGGGGGACCACAGATACGCAGTATTTT. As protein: CASSLAGGGTTDTQYF.

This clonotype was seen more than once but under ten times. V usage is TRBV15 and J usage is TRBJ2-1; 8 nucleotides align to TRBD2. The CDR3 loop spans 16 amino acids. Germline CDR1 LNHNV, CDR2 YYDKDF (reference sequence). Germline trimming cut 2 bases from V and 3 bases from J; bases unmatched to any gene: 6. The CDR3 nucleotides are TGTGCCACCAGCAGACTCGGACTAGCAGACTACAATGAGCAGTTCTTC. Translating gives CATSRLGLADYNEQFF.

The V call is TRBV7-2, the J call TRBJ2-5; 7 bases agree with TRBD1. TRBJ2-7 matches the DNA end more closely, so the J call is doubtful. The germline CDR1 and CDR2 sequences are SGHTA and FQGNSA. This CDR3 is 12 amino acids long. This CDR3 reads CASRQGWDEQYF. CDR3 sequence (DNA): TGTGCCAGCCGACAGGGTTGGGACGAGCAGTACTTC.

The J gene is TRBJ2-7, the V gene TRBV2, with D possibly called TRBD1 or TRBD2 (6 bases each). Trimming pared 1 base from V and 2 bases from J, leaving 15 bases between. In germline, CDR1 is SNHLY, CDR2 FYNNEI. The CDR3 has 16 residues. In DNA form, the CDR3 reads TGTGCCAGCAGTGAAGGGGAGGCAGGGGCCCCCTACGAGCAGTACTTC. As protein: CASSEGEAGAPYEQYF. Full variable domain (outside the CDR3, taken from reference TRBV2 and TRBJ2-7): EPEVTQTPSHQVTQMGQEVILRCVPISNHLYFYWYRQILGQKVEFLVSFYNNEISEKSEIFDDQFSVERPDGSNFTLKIRSTKLEDSAMYFCASSEGEAGAPYEQYFGPGTRLTVT.

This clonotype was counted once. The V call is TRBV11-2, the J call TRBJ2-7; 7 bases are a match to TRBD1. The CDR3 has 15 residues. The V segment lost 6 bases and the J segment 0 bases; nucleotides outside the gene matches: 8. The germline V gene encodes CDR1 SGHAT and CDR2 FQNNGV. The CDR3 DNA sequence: TGTGCCAGCAGTTTTTACGCAGGGGGCTCCTACGAGCAGTACTTC. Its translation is CASSFYAGGSYEQYF.

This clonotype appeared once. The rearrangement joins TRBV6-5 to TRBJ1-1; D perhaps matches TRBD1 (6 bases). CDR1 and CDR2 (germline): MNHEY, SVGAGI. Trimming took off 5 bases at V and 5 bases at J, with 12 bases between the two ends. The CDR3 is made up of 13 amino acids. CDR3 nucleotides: TGTGCCAGCAGTACCACAGGGCTTACTGAAGCTTTCTTT. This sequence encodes CASSTTGLTEAFF.

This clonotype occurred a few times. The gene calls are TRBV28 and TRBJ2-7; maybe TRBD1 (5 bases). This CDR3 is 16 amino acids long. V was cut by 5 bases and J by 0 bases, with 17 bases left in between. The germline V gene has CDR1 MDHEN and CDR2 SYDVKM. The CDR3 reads CASSTLQEQHSYEQYF. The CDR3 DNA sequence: TGTGCCAGCAGTACCCTACAGGAACAACACTCCTACGAGCAGTACTTC.

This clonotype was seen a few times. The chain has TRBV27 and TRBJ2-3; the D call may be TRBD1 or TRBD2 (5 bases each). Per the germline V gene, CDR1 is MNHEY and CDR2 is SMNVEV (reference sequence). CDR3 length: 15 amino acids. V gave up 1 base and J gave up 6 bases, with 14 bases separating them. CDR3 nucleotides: TGTGCCAGCAGTTTATTGCCAGGGACCCCGGATACGCAGTATTTT. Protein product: CASSLLPGTPDTQYF.

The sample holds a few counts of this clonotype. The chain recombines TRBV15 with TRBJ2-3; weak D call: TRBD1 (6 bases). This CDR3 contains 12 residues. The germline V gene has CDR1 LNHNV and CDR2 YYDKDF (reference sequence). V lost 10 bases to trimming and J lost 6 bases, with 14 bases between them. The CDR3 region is CAILDRTDTQYF. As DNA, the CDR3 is TGTGCCATACTTGACAGGACTGATACGCAGTATTTT.

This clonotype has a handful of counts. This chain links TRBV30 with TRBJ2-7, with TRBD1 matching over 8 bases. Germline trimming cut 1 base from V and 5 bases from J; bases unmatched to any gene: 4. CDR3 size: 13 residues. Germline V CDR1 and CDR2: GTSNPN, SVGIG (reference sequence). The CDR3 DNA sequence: TGTGCCTGGAGTGCGGACAGGGACCACGAGCAGTACTTC. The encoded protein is CAWSADRDHEQYF.

The CDR3 bases are TGCAGTGCTAGAGGCGGGACAGGGACAACTAATGAAAAACTGTTTTTT. Translation gives CSARGGTGTTNEKLFF. J is TRBJ1-4 and V is TRBV20-1; 9 nucleotides line up with TRBD1. The junction had 3 bases not matched to a gene; V was cut back by 1 base and J by 0 bases. In germline, CDR1 is DFQATT, CDR2 SNEGSKA (reference sequence). This CDR3 is built from 16 residues.

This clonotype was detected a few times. CDR3 protein: CASSSGPGTEAFF. The CDR3 DNA is TGTGCCAGCAGCTCGGGGCCGGGTACTGAAGCTTTCTTT. This sequence joins TRBV5-6 and TRBJ1-1, with D possibly matching TRBD1 (5 bases). The germline V and J ends were trimmed by 3 bases and 5 bases, with 11 bases remaining between them. Germline lookup yields CDR1 SGHDT and CDR2 YYEEEE. CDR3 length: 13 residues.

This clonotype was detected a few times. CDR3 bases: TGTGCCAGCAGGATAAGCGGGGGATACAATGAGCAGTTCTTC. It yields the protein CASRISGGYNEQFF. V usage is TRBV28 and J usage is TRBJ2-1; TRBD2 matches at 8 bases. V shed 6 bases, J shed 4 bases, and the junction held 5 bases outside the gene matches. CDR1 and CDR2 from the germline V gene are MDHEN and SYDVKM. The CDR3 contains 14 residues.

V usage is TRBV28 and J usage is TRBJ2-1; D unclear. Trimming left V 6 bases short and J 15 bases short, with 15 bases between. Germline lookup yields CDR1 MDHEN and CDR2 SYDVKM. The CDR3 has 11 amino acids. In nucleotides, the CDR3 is TGTGCCAGCAGCTCCCGTTCCGTACGGTTCTTC. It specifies CASSSRSVRFF.

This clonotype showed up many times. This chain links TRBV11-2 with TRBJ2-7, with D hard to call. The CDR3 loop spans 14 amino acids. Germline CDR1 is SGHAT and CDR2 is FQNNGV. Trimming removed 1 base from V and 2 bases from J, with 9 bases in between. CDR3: CASSLAASTYEQYF. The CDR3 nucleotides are TGTGCCAGCAGCTTAGCGGCAAGCACCTACGAGCAGTACTTC.

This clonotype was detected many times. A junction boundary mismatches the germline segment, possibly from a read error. CDR3 DNA sequence: TGTGCCAGCAGTTTTTCCGGACTCTCCCACGAGCAGTACTTC. This codes for CASSFSGLSHEQYF. V usage is TRBV12-3 or TRBV12-4 and J usage is TRBJ2-7; the D gene is possibly TRBD2 (5 bases). This CDR3 has 14 residues.

The CDR3 region has the DNA TGCAGTGCTAGAGATGGGTCAGCTGCGTTGGGAGAGCAGTACTTC. This gives the protein CSARDGSAALGEQYF. The rearrangement uses TRBV20-1 and TRBJ2-7; D remains unclear. Germline values: CDR1 DFQATT, CDR2 SNEGSKA (reference sequence). V lost 0 bases to trimming and J lost 7 bases, with 19 bases between them. The CDR3 runs 15 residues.

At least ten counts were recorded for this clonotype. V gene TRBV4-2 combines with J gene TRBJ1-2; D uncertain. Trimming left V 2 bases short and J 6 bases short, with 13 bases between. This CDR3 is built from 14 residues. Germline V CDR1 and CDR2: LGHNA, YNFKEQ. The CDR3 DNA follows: TGTGCCAGCAGCCAACCATTAATGAGGGATGGCTACACCTTC. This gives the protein CASSQPLMRDGYTF.

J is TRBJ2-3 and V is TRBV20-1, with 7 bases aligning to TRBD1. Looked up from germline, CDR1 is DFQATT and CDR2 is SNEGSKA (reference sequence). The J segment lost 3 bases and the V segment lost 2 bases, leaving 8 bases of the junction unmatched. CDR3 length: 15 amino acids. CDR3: CSARSLTGKTDTQYF. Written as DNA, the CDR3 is TGCAGTGCTAGATCCCTGACAGGGAAAACAGATACGCAGTATTTT.

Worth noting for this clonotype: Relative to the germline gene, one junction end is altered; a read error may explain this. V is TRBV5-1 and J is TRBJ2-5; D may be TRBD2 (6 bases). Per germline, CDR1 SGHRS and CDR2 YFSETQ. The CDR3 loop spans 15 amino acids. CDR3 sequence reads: CAGSRDGGKQETRYF. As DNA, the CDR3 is TGCGCCGGCAGCCGGGACGGGGGAAAGCAAGAGACCCGGTACTTC.

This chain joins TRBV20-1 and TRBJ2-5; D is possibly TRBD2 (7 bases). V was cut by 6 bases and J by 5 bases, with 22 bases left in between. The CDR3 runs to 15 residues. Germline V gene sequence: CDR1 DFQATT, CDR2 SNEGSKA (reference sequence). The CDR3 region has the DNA TGCAGTGCCAAAGTGGGGGGGGGCTTTTGGGAGACCCAGTACTTC. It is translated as CSAKVGGGFWETQYF.